Described below is a single T cell receptor (beta chain) sequence and its context. Its antigen is not known. This record comes from a study of blood T cells in healthy people across ages. Study observations and caveats: The percentage of naive T cells correlated strongly with TCR beta diversity.

Trimming cost V 4 bases and J 12 bases, with 12 bases left between them. The V gene's germline CDR1 is MNHNS and CDR2 SASEGT. This CDR3 is 11 amino acids long. Sample-barcoded 5' priming and a J-beta primer mix drove a second PCR of roughly 7 to 11 cycles. TCRdb independently ran MiXCR on the 5' RACE reads; one entry per CDR3 protein. Found here are more than 1,000,000 distinct CDR3 sequences, approximately 25% of them singletons; the top ten hold around 0.7%. These same data were also listed under a study on T cells of mothers and their children. As reported in that work: A few healthy Caucasian mothers gave samples, and so did their six children. For unrelated pairs as for related ones, thymic selection shapes TCR recombination output similarly.

Sequenced sample: blood. V usage is TRBV6-1 and J usage is TRBJ2-5; D remains ambiguous. This receptor was obtained from a girl aged 2-10 years in good health. The CDR3 is CASSVGFLEYF. As DNA, the CDR3 is TGTGCCAGCAGTGTAGGCTTTTTAGAGTACTTC.